Described below is a single TCR beta chain sequence and its context. This clonotype was seen more than once but under ten times. What this receptor recognizes is not known. The sample holds no much larger clone one base away, and base qualities are not on file. This record comes from a study of CD8 T cells in ankylosing spondylitis (dated by TCRdb to 2016 to 2017). In the study overall: To find TCR variants linked to disease, the study profiled T cell receptor beta repertoires in ankylosing spondylitis patients and healthy donors. The whole study cohort included 95 to 130 healthy donors and around 25 ankylosing spondylitis patients. Peripheral blood samples were taken, and synovial fluid was additionally collected from ankylosing spondylitis patients.

The research as a whole found: Blood from ankylosing spondylitis patients appeared to be characterized by a TCR beta motif made up of several highly homologous amino acid variants. In peripheral blood, the disease-linked clones were found at relatively low frequencies and had a CD8+ phenotype. Some of the motif variants had been reported before in the synovial fluid and blood of reactive arthritis patients, a finding that suggests common disease-initiation mechanisms. The disease-linked clones were reported to be significantly enriched in matched synovial fluid samples from ankylosing spondylitis patients.

CDR3 length: 13 amino acids, cysteine to phenylalanine. Only CDR3 DNA remains: 39 bases, in frame from the first base. V and J lose 4 bases and 2 bases, and a span of 11 bases separates them. In the germline V gene, CDR1 corresponds to SQVTM and CDR2 to ANQGSEA. Sequencing was carried out with an Illumina HiSeq 2500. Quantitative 5'-RACE with molecular barcodes was the method used to prepare the TCR beta libraries. In the source study's methods: A new computational method based on a probabilistic model of VDJ rearrangement was used to identify disease-linked TCR variants. TCRdb reworked the public reads: Q25 trimming with fastp, MiXCR clone assembly, productive beta chains retained. Here each entry gathers all rows of one CDR3 protein and keeps the most common genes and DNA. In this record, the V and J calls reflect TCRdb's handling and not the investigators' own analysis. Counted in this sample were approximately 350,000 distinct CDR3 sequences; about 15% of them appeared once. The top ten clones comprise roughly 0.99% of the sample.

The sample consisted of blood, either unsorted or a sorted T cell fraction (not recorded which). Recombination connected TRBV29-1 to TRBJ1-1, with the identity of the D gene unclear. The sequence came from a male donor with ankylosing spondylitis or in good health (not recorded which). The CDR3 region reads CSVAVQFNTEAFF. The nucleotides read TGCAGCGTTGCTGTCCAGTTCAACACTGAAGCTTTCTTT.